This T cell receptor (beta chain) was identified during a study of T-cell reconstitution after alpha-beta-depleted transplantation in children. TCRbeta library preparation incorporated unique molecular identifiers. From the PCR reads, TCRdb called clonotypes with MiXCR, one entry per CDR3 protein. The sample lists about 410,000 distinct CDR3 sequences; roughly 22% were seen once. V lost 1 base and J 0 bases, leaving 6 bases between the germline ends. The CDR3 is 14 residues long. Looked up from germline, CDR1 is SGHTA and CDR2 is FQGNSA. The TCR comes from a human donor who donated a stem cell graft to a child with acute myeloid leukemia. This rearrangement joins TRBV7-2 to TRBJ2-5; D remains unclear. Sequencing used PBMCs from the stem cell graft donor, obtained from the stem cell graft. The CDR3 coding sequence is TGTGCCAGCAGCTTAGGGGCGAACCAAGAGACCCAGTACTTC. It codes for CASSLGANQETQYF.